This paragraph reports one T cell receptor (beta chain). The sample's time point: pretreatment peripheral blood. This CDR3 has 18 residues. Trimming cost V 4 bases and J 2 bases, with 22 bases left between them. Looked up from germline, CDR1 is SNHLY and CDR2 is FYNNEI. These data belong to a study of PD-L1 blockade in urothelial cancer. Method: immunoSEQ multiplex PCR; TCRdb's copy keeps in-frame clones and lacks some. The sample has 95,000 or so clones; 87% are singletons. The source is a man aged 55 to 70 with urothelial cancer. The sequencing here drew on PBMCs, taken around atezolizumab (anti-PD-L1) treatment. V and J are TRBV2 and TRBJ2-3; possible D gene TRBD1, 6 bases. The CDR3 reads CASSVDDLGARDTDTQYF. CDR3 DNA sequence: TGTGCCAGCAGTGTGGACGATTTGGGGGCGAGGGACACAGATACGCAGTATTTT. Complete variable domain (other parts from reference TRBV2 and TRBJ2-3): EPEVTQTPSHQVTQMGQEVILRCVPISNHLYFYWYRQILGQKVEFLVSFYNNEISEKSEIFDDQFSVERPDGSNFTLKIRSTKLEDSAMYFCASSVDDLGARDTDTQYFGPGTRLTVL.